This T cell receptor beta chain was recorded in a study of beta chain features in type 1 diabetes. In germline, CDR1 is MNHEY, CDR2 SMNVEV (reference sequence). This CDR3 contains 12 residues. V was cut by 9 bases and J by 3 bases, with 12 bases left in between. Comment on this clone: The antigen remains undetermined.

General study results and limits: Moderate but significant shortening of TCRB CDR3s was recorded in all four CD4+ subsets from Type 1 diabetes patients. VDJ junctions sequenced from type 1 diabetes patients showed fewer insertions and more deletions.

Expressed TCRB transcripts were sequenced after all isolated RNA was converted to cDNA. Data came from immunoSEQ multiplex PCR; TCRdb stores just in-frame clones and leaves some out. Altogether around 250,000 clones are present, about 24% being singletons, with the ten largest covering about 0.012%. The chain is built from TRBV27 and TRBJ2-7; maybe TRBD1 (6 bases). The TCR was taken from a woman aged 25 to 39 with type 1 diabetes. Sequenced: naive CD4+ T cells from blood. CDR3 sequence (DNA): TGTGCCAGACGCCGGACAGTCTACGAGCAGTACTTC. Protein product: CARRRTVYEQYF.